The 29 T cell receptor beta chains reported below all come from one sample, sequenced in a study of T cell changes during pregnancy in multiple sclerosis. The assay was immunoSEQ multiplex PCR, and TCRdb's table has in-frame clones only and misses some. The sample shows roughly 53,000 clones, around nine tenths of them seen only once. The sequencing here drew on CD4+ T cells from peripheral blood mononuclear cells, taken in the second trimester of pregnancy. The receptor set was obtained from a female donor in good health, enrolled as a control in a pregnancy study.

The chain carries TRBV11-3 and TRBJ1-2; D remains unclear. The CDR3 has 14 residues. Trimming cost V 1 base and J 8 bases, with 14 bases left between them. Germline CDR1 and CDR2: SGHNT and YENEEA. The CDR3 coding sequence is TGTGCCAGCAGCTTAGTGGAGGGTCGAGGCGGCTACACCTTC. Its translation is CASSLVEGRGGYTF.

The chain joins TRBV11-2 to TRBJ2-2, with 7 bases identical to TRBD2. Germline V CDR1 and CDR2: SGHAT, FQNNGV. V lost 5 bases to trimming and J lost 1 base; unmatched junction nucleotides: 7. The CDR3 has 16 residues. The CDR3 DNA is TGTGCCAGCAGCCCCCGGGGGGATAGGAACACCGGGGAGCTGTTTTTT. Translating it yields CASSPRGDRNTGELFF.

This chain links TRBV5-4 with TRBJ1-3; 7 nucleotides match TRBD1. The CDR3 extends over 14 amino acids. With 0 bases clipped from V and 4 bases from J, the junction kept 1 base outside the gene matches. CDR1 is SGHNT, CDR2 YYREEE, per germline (reference sequence). The CDR3 DNA reads TGTGCCAGCAGCTTGGGACAGGGAGGAAACACCATATATTTT. Translating gives CASSLGQGGNTIYF.

This clone was observed a single time. CDR3: CASSTVGINTEAFF. In DNA, the CDR3 is TGTGCCAGCAGCACAGTTGGAATCAACACTGAAGCTTTCTTT. This chain uses TRBV6-5 with TRBJ1-1; no definite D call. Trimming left V 6 bases short and J 2 bases short, with 13 bases between. The CDR3 has 14 amino acids. From germline, CDR1 is MNHEY and CDR2 SVGAGI.

The rearrangement uses TRBV30 and TRBJ1-1; no definite D call. CDR3 length: 13 amino acids. Trimming took off 0 bases at V and 3 bases at J, with 8 bases between the two ends. Germline V gene data show CDR1 as GTSNPN and CDR2 as SVGIG (reference sequence). The chain's CDR3 is CAWSVRSDTEAFF. The CDR3 region has the DNA TGTGCCTGGAGTGTGAGGTCGGACACTGAAGCTTTCTTT. The complete variable domain, with remaining parts taken from reference TRBV30 and TRBJ1-1, reads SQTIHQWPATLVQPVGSPLSLECTVEGTSNPNLYWYRQAAGRGLQLLFYSVGIGQISSEVPQNLSASRPQDRQFILSSKKLLLSDSGFYLCAWSVRSDTEAFFGQGTRLTVV.

The rearrangement links TRBV5-6 to TRBJ2-3, with 7 bases fitting TRBD1. Looked up from germline, CDR1 is SGHDT and CDR2 is YYEEEE. V gave up 4 bases and J gave up 4 bases; unmatched junction bases: 12. The CDR3 loop spans 16 amino acids. CDR3 nucleotide sequence: TGTGCCAGCAGCGCCCAGACAGGGTATCGCGCAGATACGCAGTATTTT. As protein: CASSAQTGYRADTQYF.

J is TRBJ2-3 and V is TRBV2; no clear D. CDR3 length: 12 residues. CDR1 is SNHLY, CDR2 FYNNEI, per germline. V dropped 2 bases and J dropped 3 bases, with 3 bases sitting between them. CDR3 sequence: CASSEQTDTQYF. CDR3 DNA: TGTGCCAGCAGTGAACAGACAGATACGCAGTATTTT.

The V gene is TRBV4-2, the J gene TRBJ1-1, with D possibly TRBD1 on 5 matching bases. The length of the CDR3 is 15 residues. Germline assignment: CDR1 LGHNA and CDR2 YNFKEQ. Trimming left V 0 bases short and J 4 bases short, with 12 bases between. The CDR3 DNA follows: TGTGCCAGCAGCCAAGATGGGGCGGTGTTCACTGAAGCTTTCTTT. Residues: CASSQDGAVFTEAFF.

Only one count was recorded for this clone. The chain has TRBV7-9 and TRBJ1-1; 7 bases align to TRBD1. Trimming cost V 11 bases and J 1 base; bases outside gene matches: 1. From germline, CDR1 is SEHNR and CDR2 FQNEAQ (reference sequence). This CDR3 has 11 residues. The CDR3 loop is CAYRGNTEAFF. The CDR3 DNA follows: TGTGCCTACAGGGGGAACACTGAAGCTTTCTTT.

This rearrangement joins TRBV6-1 to TRBJ1-2, with no clear D. V was pared by 2 bases and J by 4 bases, with 14 bases between. Looked up from germline, CDR1 is MNHNS and CDR2 is SASEGT. The CDR3 has 15 amino acids. The DNA of the CDR3 is TGTGCCAGCAGTGAAAGTAGTGGGCAGATCTATGGCTACACCTTC. Its translation: CASSESSGQIYGYTF.

Here the CDR3 DNA reads TGTGCCAGCAGTACCCAGGCTAACTATGGCTACACCTTC. Translated, it gives CASSTQANYGYTF. The V gene is TRBV6-6, the J gene TRBJ1-2; D uncertain. Germline CDR1 MNHNY, CDR2 SVGAGI (reference sequence). Trimming pared 5 bases from V and 0 bases from J, leaving 7 bases between. There are 13 residues in the CDR3.

The chain uses TRBV19 and TRBJ2-1; TRBD1 agrees at 8 bases. Germline V gene sequence: CDR1 LNHDA, CDR2 SQIVND (reference sequence). With 6 bases clipped from V and 8 bases from J, the junction kept 9 bases outside the gene matches. There are 14 residues in the CDR3. The CDR3 is CASRLTGGPHEQFF. Written as DNA, the CDR3 is TGTGCCAGTAGACTTACAGGGGGACCCCATGAGCAGTTCTTC.

The gene calls are TRBV6-4 and TRBJ2-7; D is perhaps TRBD2 (6 bases). Between the trimmed V and J ends, which lost 6 bases and 4 bases, there was a span of 13 bases. Looked up from germline, CDR1 is MRHNA and CDR2 is SNTAGT. The CDR3 is 13 amino acids. CDR3 bases: TGTGCCAGCAGGGGGGGTATGGGGTACGAGCAGTACTTC. Translation: CASRGGMGYEQYF.

J is TRBJ1-5 and V is TRBV6-5, with no clear D. CDR1 is MNHEY and CDR2 is SVGAGI in the germline V gene. The V end was cut by 6 bases, the J end by 0 bases, with 12 bases between. The CDR3 totals 15 residues. The CDR3 sequence is CASRLGRYSNQPQHF. The CDR3 DNA is TGTGCCAGCAGGCTGGGGAGATATAGCAATCAGCCCCAGCATTTT.

The gene calls are TRBV19 and TRBJ1-1; D uncertain. Germline CDR1 is LNHDA and CDR2 is SQIVND (reference sequence). V shed 6 bases and J shed 1 base, with 15 bases lying between them. CDR3 length: 15 amino acids. The CDR3 sequence is CASRTSEGSNTEAFF. The CDR3 region has the DNA TGTGCCAGTAGGACGTCGGAGGGTTCGAACACTGAAGCTTTCTTT.

This clone appeared a single time. The chain recombines TRBV19 with TRBJ1-5; 7 bases line up with TRBD1. V trimming: 11 bases; J trimming: 4 bases; junction bases outside the gene matches: 14. The CDR3 is made up of 15 amino acids. Germline CDR1 is LNHDA and CDR2 is SQIVND (reference sequence). CDR3 bases: TGTGCCTGTACCCGTCCGGGGACAGCTAATCAGCCCCAGCATTTT. It specifies CACTRPGTANQPQHF.

This sequence joins TRBV7-3 and TRBJ2-1; D is unclear. With 2 bases removed from V and 0 bases from J, the gap between germline ends came to 11 bases. The CDR3 runs to 16 residues. Looked up from germline, CDR1 is SGHTA and CDR2 is FQGTGA. The CDR3 coding sequence is TGTGCCAGCAGCTTAGAGTCGCGGAACTCCTACAATGAGCAGTTCTTC. Its translation is CASSLESRNSYNEQFF.

This chain joins TRBV6-6 and TRBJ1-3; tentatively, D is TRBD1 (5 bases). V was cut by 9 bases and J by 2 bases, with 11 bases left in between. Germline V gene lookup returns CDR1 MNHNY and CDR2 SVGAGI (reference sequence). The CDR3 loop spans 13 amino acids. Here the CDR3 DNA reads TGTGCCAGTACAGGTTTTACTGGAAACACCATATATTTT. Translation: CASTGFTGNTIYF.

This rearrangement joins TRBV5-1 to TRBJ1-2, with 7 nucleotides matching TRBD1. CDR1 and CDR2 from the germline V gene are SGHRS and YFSETQ. With V trimmed by 0 bases and J by 5 bases, 7 bases remained unmatched. This CDR3 region has 15 residues. CDR3 nucleotides: TGCGCCAGCAGCTTGGCGGCAGGGGGGTCGTATGGCTACACCTTC. Translating it yields CASSLAAGGSYGYTF.

The gene calls are TRBV28 and TRBJ1-2, with TRBD1 matching over 9 bases. CDR1 is MDHEN, CDR2 SYDVKM, per germline. The CDR3 consists of 17 residues. V shed 0 bases, J shed 0 bases, and the junction held 5 bases outside the gene matches. In DNA form, the CDR3 reads TGTGCCAGCAGTTTATGGGACAGGGGCCTCACTAACTATGGCTACACCTTC. Translated: CASSLWDRGLTNYGYTF.

This rearrangement joins TRBV7-9 to TRBJ1-1; D may be TRBD1 (6 bases). The germline V gene encodes CDR1 SEHNR and CDR2 FQNEAQ (reference sequence). The CDR3 is made up of 13 amino acids. The V and J ends lost 0 bases and 7 bases respectively, with 9 bases between them. As DNA, the CDR3 is TGTGCCAGCAGCTTAGCGGGGACACATGAAGCTTTCTTT. Amino acid sequence: CASSLAGTHEAFF.

The chain combines TRBV6-1 with TRBJ2-7, with D unclear. V was trimmed by 7 bases and J by 2 bases, leaving 12 bases between them. The length of the CDR3 is 13 residues. In germline, CDR1 is MNHNS, CDR2 SASEGT. CDR3 in DNA: TGTGCCAGCATTCTCAGAGGCACCTACGAGCAGTACTTC. Translated, it gives CASILRGTYEQYF.

The chain employs TRBV29-1 and TRBJ2-1; 8 positions match TRBD1. V shed 3 bases and J 9 bases; nucleotides not matched to a gene: 4. Germline CDR1 is SQVTM and CDR2 is ANQGSEA. The length of the CDR3 is 12 residues. The CDR3 protein is CSVDVQGVEQFF. CDR3 DNA: TGCAGCGTTGACGTACAGGGGGTTGAGCAGTTCTTC.

This chain joins TRBV29-1 and TRBJ1-3; 7 bases line up with TRBD1. The CDR3 totals 12 residues. Germline-derived CDR1 and CDR2 are SQVTM and ANQGSEA. With V trimmed by 7 bases and J by 2 bases, 2 bases remained unmatched. The CDR3 DNA reads as TGCAGCGCTGGACAGGCTGGAAACACCATATATTTT. It yields the protein CSAGQAGNTIYF.

The genes are TRBV30 and TRBJ2-7, with a tentative D call TRBD2 (6 bases). Germline V CDR1 and CDR2: GTSNPN, SVGIG (reference sequence). V was pared by 5 bases and J by 4 bases, with 24 bases between. This CDR3 has 16 residues. In DNA, the CDR3 is TGTGCCTGGGAGCGGCAGGGATCTAATGGGAGGTACGAGCAGTACTTC. Protein: CAWERQGSNGRYEQYF.

CDR3 DNA: TGCGCCAGCAGTGAAGACAGGGTGTTGAATTCACCCCTCCACTTT. Its protein is CASSEDRVLNSPLHF. The chain recombines TRBV10-2 with TRBJ1-6; TRBD1 matches 7 bases. Looked up from germline, CDR1 is WSHSY and CDR2 is SAAADI. The CDR3 runs to 15 residues. The V segment lost 3 bases and the J segment 7 bases; nucleotides outside the gene matches: 6.

The chain couples TRBV2 to TRBJ2-2; 7 nucleotides line up with TRBD2. Germline V gene sequence: CDR1 SNHLY, CDR2 FYNNEI. Trimming took 4 bases from V and 4 from J; bases not matched to a gene: 3. CDR3 length: 14 residues. The CDR3 region is CASSVLAGTGELFF. CDR3 DNA sequence: TGTGCCAGCAGTGTTTTAGCGGGCACCGGGGAGCTGTTTTTT.

The V and J genes are TRBV15 and TRBJ1-2, with 8 bases matching TRBD1. Looked up from germline, CDR1 is LNHNV and CDR2 is YYDKDF (reference sequence). This CDR3 has 16 residues. V was pared by 3 bases and J by 5 bases, with 11 bases of the junction left unmatched. The CDR3 loop reads CATSREIGQGGYGYTF. In nucleotides, the CDR3 is TGTGCCACCAGCAGGGAAATCGGACAGGGAGGATATGGCTACACCTTC.

This clone was seen a single time. V is TRBV7-3 and J is TRBJ2-1; D call uncertain. Looked up from germline, CDR1 is SGHTA and CDR2 is FQGTGA. The CDR3 sequence is 12 residues long. V was cut by 1 base and J by 10 bases, with 8 bases left in between. The CDR3 DNA reads as TGTGCCAGCAGCTTAAATAACGGGGAGCAGTTCTTC. It translates to CASSLNNGEQFF. Using reference TRBV7-3 and TRBJ2-1 for the parts outside the CDR3, the full variable domain is GAGVSQTPSNKVTEKGKYVELRCDPISGHTALYWYRQSLGQGPEFLIYFQGTGAADDSGLPNDRFFAVRPEGSVSTLKIQRTERGDSAVYLCASSLNNGEQFFGPGTRLTVL.